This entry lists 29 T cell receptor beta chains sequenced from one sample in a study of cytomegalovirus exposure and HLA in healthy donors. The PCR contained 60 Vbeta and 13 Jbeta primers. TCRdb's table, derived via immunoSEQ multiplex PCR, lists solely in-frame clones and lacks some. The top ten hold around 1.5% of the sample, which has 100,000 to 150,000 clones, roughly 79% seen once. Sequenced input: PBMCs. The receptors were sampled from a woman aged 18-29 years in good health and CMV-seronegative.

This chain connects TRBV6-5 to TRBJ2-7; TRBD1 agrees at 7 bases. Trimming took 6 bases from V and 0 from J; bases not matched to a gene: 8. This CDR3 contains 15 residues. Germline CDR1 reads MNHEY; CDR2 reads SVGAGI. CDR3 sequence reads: CASRPRDSSSYEQYF. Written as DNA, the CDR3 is TGTGCCAGCAGGCCTCGGGACAGCTCCTCCTACGAGCAGTACTTC.

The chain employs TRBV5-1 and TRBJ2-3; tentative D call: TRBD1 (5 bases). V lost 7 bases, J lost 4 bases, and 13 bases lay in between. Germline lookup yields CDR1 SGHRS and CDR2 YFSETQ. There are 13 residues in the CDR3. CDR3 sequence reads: CASGASGSDTQYF. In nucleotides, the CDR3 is TGCGCCAGCGGGGCGTCAGGGTCAGATACGCAGTATTTT.

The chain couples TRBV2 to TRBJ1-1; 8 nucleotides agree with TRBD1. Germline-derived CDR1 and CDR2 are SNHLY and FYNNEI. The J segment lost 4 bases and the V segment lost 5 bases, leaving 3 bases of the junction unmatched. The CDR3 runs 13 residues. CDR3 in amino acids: CASSRTGTTEAFF. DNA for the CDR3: TGTGCCAGCAGTCGGACAGGGACCACTGAAGCTTTCTTT.

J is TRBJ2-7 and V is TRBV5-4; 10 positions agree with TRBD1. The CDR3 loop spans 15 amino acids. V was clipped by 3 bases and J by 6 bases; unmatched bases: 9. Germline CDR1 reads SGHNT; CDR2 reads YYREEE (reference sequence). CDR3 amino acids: CASSSGGGQGFEQYF. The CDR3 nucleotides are TGTGCCAGCAGCTCCGGGGGGGGACAGGGGTTCGAGCAGTACTTC.

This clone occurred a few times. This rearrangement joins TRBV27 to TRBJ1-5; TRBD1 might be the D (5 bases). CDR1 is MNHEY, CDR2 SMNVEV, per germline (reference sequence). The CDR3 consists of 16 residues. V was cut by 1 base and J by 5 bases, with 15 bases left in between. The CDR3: CASSLLGRESHQPQHF. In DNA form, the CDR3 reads TGTGCCAGCAGTTTATTAGGCAGGGAATCCCATCAGCCCCAGCATTTT.

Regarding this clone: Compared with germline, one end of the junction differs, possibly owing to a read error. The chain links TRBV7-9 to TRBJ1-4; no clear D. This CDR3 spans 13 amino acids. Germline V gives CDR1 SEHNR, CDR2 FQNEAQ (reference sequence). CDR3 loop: CASSPPSNEKLFF. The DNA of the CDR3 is TGTGCCAGCAGCCCGCCGTCTAATGAAAAATTGTTTTTT.

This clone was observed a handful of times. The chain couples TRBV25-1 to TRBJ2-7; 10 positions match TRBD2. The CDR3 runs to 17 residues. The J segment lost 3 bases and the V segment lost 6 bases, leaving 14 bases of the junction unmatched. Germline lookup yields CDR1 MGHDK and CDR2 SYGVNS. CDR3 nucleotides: TGTGCCAGCAGCGAGACGGGTAGGACTAGCGGAATCTACGAGCAGTACTTC. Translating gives CASSETGRTSGIYEQYF.

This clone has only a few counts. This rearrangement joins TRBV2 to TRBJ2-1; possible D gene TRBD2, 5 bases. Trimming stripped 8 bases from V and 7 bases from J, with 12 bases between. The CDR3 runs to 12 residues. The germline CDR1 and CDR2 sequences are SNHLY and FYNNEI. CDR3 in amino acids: CASSQLVNEQFF. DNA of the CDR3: TGTGCCAGCTCCCAACTAGTAAATGAGCAGTTCTTC.

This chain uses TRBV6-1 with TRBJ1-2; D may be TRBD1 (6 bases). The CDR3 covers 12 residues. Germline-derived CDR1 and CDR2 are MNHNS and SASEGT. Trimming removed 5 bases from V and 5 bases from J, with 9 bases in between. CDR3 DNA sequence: TGTGCCAGCAGTCCAGGGGTGTATGGCTACACCTTC. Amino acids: CASSPGVYGYTF.

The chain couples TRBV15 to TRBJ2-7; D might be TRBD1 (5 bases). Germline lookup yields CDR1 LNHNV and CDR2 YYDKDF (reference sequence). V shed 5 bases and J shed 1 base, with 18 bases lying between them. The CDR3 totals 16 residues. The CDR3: CATSDPGDSSSYEQYF. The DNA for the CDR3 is TGTGCCACCAGCGACCCTGGTGACAGTTCTTCCTACGAGCAGTACTTC.

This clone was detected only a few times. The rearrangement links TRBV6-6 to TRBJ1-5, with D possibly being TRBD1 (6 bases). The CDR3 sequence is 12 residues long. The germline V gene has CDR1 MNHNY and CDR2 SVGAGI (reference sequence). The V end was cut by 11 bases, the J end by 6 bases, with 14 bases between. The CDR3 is CASGEQGQPQHF. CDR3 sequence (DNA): TGTGCCTCAGGGGAACAGGGTCAGCCCCAGCATTTT.

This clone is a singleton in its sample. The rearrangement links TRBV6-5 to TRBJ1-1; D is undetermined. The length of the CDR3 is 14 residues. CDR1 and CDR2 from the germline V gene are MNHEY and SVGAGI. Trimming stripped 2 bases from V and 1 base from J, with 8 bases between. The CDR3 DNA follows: TGTGCCAGCAGTTACGCCTCAGAGAACACTGAAGCTTTCTTT. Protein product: CASSYASENTEAFF.

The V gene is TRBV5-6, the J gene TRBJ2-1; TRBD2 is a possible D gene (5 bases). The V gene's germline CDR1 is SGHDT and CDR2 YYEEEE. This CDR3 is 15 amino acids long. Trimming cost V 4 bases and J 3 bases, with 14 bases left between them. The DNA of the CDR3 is TGTGCCAGCAGCCTCCGGGATCTCGTCTACAATGAGCAGTTCTTC. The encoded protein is CASSLRDLVYNEQFF.

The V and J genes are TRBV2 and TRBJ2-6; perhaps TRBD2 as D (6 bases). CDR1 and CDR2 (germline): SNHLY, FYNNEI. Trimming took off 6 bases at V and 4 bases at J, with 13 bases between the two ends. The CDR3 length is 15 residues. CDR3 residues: CASRARGTGANVLTF. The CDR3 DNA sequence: TGTGCCAGCAGGGCCCGGGGGACGGGGGCCAACGTCCTGACTTTC.

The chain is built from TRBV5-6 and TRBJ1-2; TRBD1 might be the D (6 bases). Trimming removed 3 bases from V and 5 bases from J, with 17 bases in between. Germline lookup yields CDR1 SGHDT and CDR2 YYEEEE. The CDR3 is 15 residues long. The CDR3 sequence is CASSYSTGFGYGYTF. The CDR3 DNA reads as TGTGCCAGCAGCTATTCGACAGGTTTCGGATATGGCTACACCTTC.

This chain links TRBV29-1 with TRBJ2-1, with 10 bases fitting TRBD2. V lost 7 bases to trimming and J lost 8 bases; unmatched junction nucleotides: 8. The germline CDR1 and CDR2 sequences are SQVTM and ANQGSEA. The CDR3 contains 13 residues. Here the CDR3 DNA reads TGCAGCGCCTCCAGCGGGAGGGAGGATGAGCAGTTCTTC. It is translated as CSASSGREDEQFF.

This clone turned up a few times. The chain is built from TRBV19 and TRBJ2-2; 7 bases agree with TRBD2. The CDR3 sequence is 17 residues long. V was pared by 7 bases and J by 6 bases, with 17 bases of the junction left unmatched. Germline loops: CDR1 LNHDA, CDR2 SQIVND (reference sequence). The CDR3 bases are TGTGCCAGTAACGATAGGGGACCCGGGACTAACGCCGGGGAGCTGTTTTTT. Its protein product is CASNDRGPGTNAGELFF.

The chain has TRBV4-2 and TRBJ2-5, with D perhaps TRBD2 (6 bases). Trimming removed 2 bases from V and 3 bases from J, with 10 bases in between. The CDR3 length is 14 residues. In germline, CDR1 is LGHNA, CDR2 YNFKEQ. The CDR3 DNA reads TGTGCCAGCAGCCAAAGCTGGGGGGAAGAGACCCAGTACTTC. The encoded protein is CASSQSWGEETQYF.

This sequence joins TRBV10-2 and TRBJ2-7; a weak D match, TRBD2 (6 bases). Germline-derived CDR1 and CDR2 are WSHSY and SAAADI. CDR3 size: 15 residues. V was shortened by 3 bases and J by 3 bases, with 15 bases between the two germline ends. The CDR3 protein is CASSEWSGDLYEQYF. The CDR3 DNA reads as TGCGCCAGCAGTGAATGGTCGGGAGACCTCTACGAGCAGTACTTC.

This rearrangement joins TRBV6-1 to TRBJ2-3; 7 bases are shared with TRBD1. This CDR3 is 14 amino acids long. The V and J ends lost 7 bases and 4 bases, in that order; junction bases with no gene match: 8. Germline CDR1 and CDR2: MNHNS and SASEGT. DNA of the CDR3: TGTGCCAGCAATCAGGGGGTTTCTCCAGATACGCAGTATTTT. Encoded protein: CASNQGVSPDTQYF.

The chain's CDR3 is CASSQDQSGGSGNTIYF. The CDR3 nucleotides read TGTGCCAGCAGCCAAGATCAGTCAGGGGGCTCTGGAAACACCATATATTTT. V usage is TRBV4-2 and J usage is TRBJ1-3, with TRBD1 identical over 7 bases. V dropped 0 bases and J dropped 0; count of bases not matched to a gene: 5. The V gene's germline CDR1 is LGHNA and CDR2 YNFKEQ. This CDR3 has 17 amino acids.

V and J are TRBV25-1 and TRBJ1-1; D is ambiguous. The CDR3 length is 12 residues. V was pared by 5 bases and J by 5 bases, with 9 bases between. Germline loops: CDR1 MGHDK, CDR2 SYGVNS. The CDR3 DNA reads TGTGCCAGCAGTAGACATGGGACTGAAGCTTTCTTT. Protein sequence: CASSRHGTEAFF.

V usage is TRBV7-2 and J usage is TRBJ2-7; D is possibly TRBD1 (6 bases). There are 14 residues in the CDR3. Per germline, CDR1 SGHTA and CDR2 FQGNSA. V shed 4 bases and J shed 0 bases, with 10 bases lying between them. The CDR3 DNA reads TGTGCCAGCAGCTACCGGGACACCTCCTACGAGCAGTACTTC. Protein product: CASSYRDTSYEQYF.

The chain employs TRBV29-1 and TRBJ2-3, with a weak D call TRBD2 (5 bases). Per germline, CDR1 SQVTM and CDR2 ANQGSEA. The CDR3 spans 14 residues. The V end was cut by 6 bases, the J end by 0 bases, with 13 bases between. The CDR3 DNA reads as TGCAGCGTGGGTGCGGAGGCTAGCACAGATACGCAGTATTTT. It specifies CSVGAEASTDTQYF.

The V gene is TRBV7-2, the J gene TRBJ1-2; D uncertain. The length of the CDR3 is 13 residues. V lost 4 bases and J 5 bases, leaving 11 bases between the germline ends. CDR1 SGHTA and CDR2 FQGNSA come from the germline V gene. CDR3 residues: CASSSSGPYGYTF. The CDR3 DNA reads TGTGCCAGCAGCTCAAGTGGGCCTTATGGCTACACCTTC.

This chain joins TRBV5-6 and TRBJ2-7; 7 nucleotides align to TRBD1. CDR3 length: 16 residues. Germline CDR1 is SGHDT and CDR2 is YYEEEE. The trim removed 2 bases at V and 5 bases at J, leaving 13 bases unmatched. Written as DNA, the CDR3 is TGTGCCAGCAGCTTAGTTCGAGACAGGGTACCCCACGAGCAGTACTTC. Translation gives CASSLVRDRVPHEQYF.

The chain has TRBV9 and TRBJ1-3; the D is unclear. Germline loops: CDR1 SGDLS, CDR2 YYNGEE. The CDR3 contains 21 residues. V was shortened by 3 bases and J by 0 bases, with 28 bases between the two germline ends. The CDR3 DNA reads TGTGCCAGCAGCGCAAGAGGCCTCTCGGAGTTGGCCGCGACCTCTGGAAACACCATATATTTT. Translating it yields CASSARGLSELAATSGNTIYF.

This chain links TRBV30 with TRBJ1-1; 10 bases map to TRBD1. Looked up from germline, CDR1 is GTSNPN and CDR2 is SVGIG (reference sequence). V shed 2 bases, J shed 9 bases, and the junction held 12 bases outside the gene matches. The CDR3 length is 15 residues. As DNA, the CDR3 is TGTGCCTGGAGTTCCGGGGGACAGGGGCCAAGGCAAGCTTTCTTT. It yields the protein CAWSSGGQGPRQAFF.

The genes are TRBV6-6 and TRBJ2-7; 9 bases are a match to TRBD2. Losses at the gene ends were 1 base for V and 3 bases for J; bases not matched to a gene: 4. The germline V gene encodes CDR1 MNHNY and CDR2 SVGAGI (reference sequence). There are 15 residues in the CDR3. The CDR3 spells CASSYFAGGSYEQYF. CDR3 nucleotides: TGTGCCAGCAGTTACTTCGCGGGAGGGAGCTACGAGCAGTACTTC.